This T cell receptor (beta chain) was found in a study of T-cell memory formation after mild COVID-19. The overall study: There were largely donor-specific TCR clusters.

Broader study findings: Cross-reactive memory appears to have joined, as suggested by some responding clones showing up in pre-infection memory. The main location of contracting CD4+ clones was CM and EM, and that of contracting CD8+ clones was EMRA.

The CDR3 is made up of 13 amino acids. The germline V gene has CDR1 KGHSH and CDR2 LQKENI. V was clipped by 0 bases and J by 6 bases, with 8 bases between them. A remark on this clonotype: What it binds is unknown.

Constant-segment primers served in 5'RACE that generated TCR alpha and TCR beta cDNA libraries bearing sample barcodes and UMIs. MiXCR, run by TCRdb on the 5' RACE reads, gives a single entry per CDR3 protein. The sample holds about 350,000 distinct CDR3 sequences, around 15% seen once. This receptor was taken from a man aged 18 to 30 who had mild COVID-19 (a few samples of this study predate the infection). Cell type and time point are not known. The J gene is TRBJ1-1, the V gene TRBV18; D is possibly TRBD1 (5 bases). Sequences were obtained from PBMCs or a T cell subset sorted from them (not recorded which). CDR3 DNA: TGTGCCAGCTCACCACCTGGCAGGGCTGAAGCTTTCTTT. Its translation: CASSPPGRAEAFF.